The 2 T cell receptor beta chains below all came from one sample that was sequenced in a study of CD8 T cells in ankylosing spondylitis. TCRdb re-derived calls from the 5' RACE reads in MiXCR, one entry per CDR3 protein. The sample holds approximately 90,000 distinct CDR3 sequences, 8% to 10% seen once. The material sequenced was blood, either unsorted or a sorted T cell fraction (not recorded which). All receptors derive from a male donor with ankylosing spondylitis or in good health (not recorded which).

This clonotype was detected ten times or more. An end of the junction does not agree with germline; a read error may underlie this. The chain recombines TRBV30 with TRBJ1-2, with D uncertain. CDR1 and CDR2 (germline): GTSNPN, SVGIG (reference sequence). The CDR3 is 12 residues long. CDR3: CAWMARNDGYTF. DNA for the CDR3: TGTGCCTGGATGGCGCGTAACGATGGCTACACCTTC.

This clonotype was observed many times. The chain carries TRBV7-2 and TRBJ1-2; 7 bases line up with TRBD1. The CDR3 runs 15 residues. Germline values: CDR1 SGHTA, CDR2 FQGNSA. Trimming took 5 bases from V and 6 from J; bases not matched to a gene: 12. The CDR3 loop is CASSLGRGYGDGYTF. The DNA for the CDR3 is TGTGCCAGCAGCCTCGGCAGGGGGTACGGAGATGGCTACACCTTC.